Listed below are T cell receptor beta chains from one sample, sequenced in a study of spatial heterogeneity in lung cancer. TCRdb recomputed calls from the 5' RACE reads with MiXCR, one row per CDR3 protein. The sample records approximately 1,900 distinct CDR3 sequences, 15% to 20% being singletons. The source material was PBMCs, sampled at surgery. These receptors originate from a male donor with early-stage non-small cell lung cancer. Both conserved end residues are part of each CDR3. Each record gives: J gene, V gene, D gene, clone size, CDR3 length, CDR3 protein, CDR3 DNA. The D gene is left open where the match is weak. The listing skips clone size in some rows; elsewhere it reads once, few, many or a size class.

J: TRBJ2-7; V: TRBV3-1; D: TRBD2; size: medium-sized; length: 11; CDR3: CASSDGGLEHF; DNA: TGTGCCAGCAGCGATGGGGGACTAGAACACTTC
J: TRBJ2-1; V: TRBV6-5; D: NA; size: NA; length: 13; CDR3: CASSYSLAFEQFF; DNA: TGTGCCAGCAGTTACTCACTAGCATTTGAGCAGTTCTTC
J: TRBJ2-7; V: TRBV28; D: NA; size: NA; length: 14; CDR3: CASSLSPSSYEQYF; DNA: TGTGCCAGCAGTTTATCTCCAAGCTCCTACGAGCAGTACTTC
J: TRBJ2-7; V: TRBV11-2; D: TRBD2; size: medium-sized; length: 15; CDR3: CASSPTSGSSYEQYF; DNA: TGTGCCAGCAGCCCGACTAGCGGGAGTTCCTACGAGCAGTACTTC
J: TRBJ1-6; V: TRBV9; D: NA; size: medium-sized; length: 15; CDR3: CASSAQGFYNSPLHF; DNA: TGTGCCAGCAGCGCGCAGGGATTCTATAATTCACCCCTCCACTTT
J: TRBJ2-1; V: TRBV6-6; D: NA; size: medium-sized; length: 15; CDR3: CASSYSGRTANEQFF; DNA: TGTGCCAGCAGTTACTCGGGGCGGACGGCCAATGAGCAGTTCTTC
J: TRBJ2-7; V: TRBV28; D: TRBD1; size: NA; length: 14; CDR3: CASTLFGDSYEQYF; DNA: TGTGCCAGCACCCTTTTCGGGGACAGCTACGAGCAGTACTTC
J: TRBJ2-1; V: TRBV7-9; D: TRBD2; size: NA; length: 14; CDR3: CASSKGLAEGEQFF; DNA: TGTGCCAGCAGCAAGGGACTAGCTGAGGGTGAGCAGTTCTTC
J: TRBJ2-4; V: TRBV19; D: NA; size: medium-sized; length: 13; CDR3: CASSMGGKNIQYF; DNA: TGTGCCAGTAGTATGGGCGGCAAAAACATTCAGTACTTC
J: TRBJ2-2; V: TRBV2; D: NA; size: few; length: 14; CDR3: CASSGPLLTGELFF; DNA: TGTGCCAGCAGTGGACCCCTCCTCACCGGGGAGCTGTTTTTT
J: TRBJ2-5; V: TRBV19; D: NA; size: many; length: 15; CDR3: CASSARQNAQETQYF; DNA: TGTGCCAGTAGTGCCCGGCAAAATGCCCAAGAGACCCAGTACTTC
J: TRBJ2-1; V: TRBV10-1; D: NA; size: many; length: 13; CDR3: CASSESGYNEQFF; DNA: TGCGCCAGCAGTGAGTCAGGGTACAATGAGCAGTTCTTC
J: TRBJ2-4; V: TRBV3-1; D: NA; size: few; length: 15; CDR3: CASSQGQLAKNIQYF; DNA: TGTGCCAGCAGCCAAGGACAACTAGCCAAAAACATTCAGTACTTC
J: TRBJ2-5; V: TRBV28; D: NA; size: medium-sized; length: 16; CDR3: CASSPTKRGWGETQYF; DNA: TGTGCCAGCAGTCCGACAAAGAGGGGCTGGGGAGAGACCCAGTACTTC
J: TRBJ1-3; V: TRBV7-6; D: NA; size: many; length: 14; CDR3: CASSLTGSGNTIYF; DNA: TGTGCCAGCAGCCTGACAGGCTCTGGAAACACCATATATTTT
J: TRBJ2-1; V: TRBV7-3; D: NA; size: few; length: 14; CDR3: CASSLKFPGAEQFF; DNA: TGTGCCAGCAGCTTAAAGTTTCCCGGGGCTGAGCAGTTCTTC
J: TRBJ2-1; V: TRBV12-3/TRBV12-4; D: NA; size: medium-sized; length: 12; CDR3: CASRDIHNEQFF; DNA: TGTGCCAGCAGAGACATCCACAATGAGCAGTTCTTC
J: TRBJ2-3; V: TRBV13; D: TRBD2; size: few; length: 16; CDR3: CASSGLAGANTDTQYF; DNA: TGTGCCAGCAGCGGGTTAGCGGGGGCCAACACAGATACGCAGTATTTT
J: TRBJ2-5; V: TRBV2; D: NA; size: few; length: 15; CDR3: CASREGQPGGETQYF; DNA: TGTGCCAGCAGGGAAGGACAGCCAGGCGGGGAGACCCAGTACTTC
J: TRBJ2-1; V: TRBV3-1; D: NA; size: medium-sized; length: 12; CDR3: CASSRGGNEQFF; DNA: TGTGCCAGCAGCCGAGGGGGCAATGAGCAGTTCTTC
J: TRBJ2-5; V: TRBV7-9; D: NA; size: NA; length: 14; CDR3: CASSLVPYQETQYF; DNA: TGTGCCAGCAGCTTAGTACCATACCAAGAGACCCAGTACTTC
J: TRBJ2-7; V: TRBV9; D: TRBD1; size: NA; length: 16; CDR3: CASSPKGAGGTYEQYF; DNA: TGTGCCAGCAGCCCCAAGGGGGCAGGGGGCACGTACGAGCAGTACTTC
J: TRBJ1-5; V: TRBV7-9; D: NA; size: many; length: 15; CDR3: CASSLARGPLEPQHF; DNA: TGTGCCAGCAGCTTAGCGAGAGGGCCGTTGGAGCCCCAGCATTTT
J: TRBJ1-4; V: TRBV18; D: NA; size: few; length: 12; CDR3: CASSWANEKLFF; DNA: TGTGCCAGCTCTTGGGCAAACGAAAAACTGTTTTTT
J: TRBJ1-1; V: TRBV11-2; D: TRBD1; size: medium-sized; length: 16; CDR3: CASSRTGGKSNTEAFF; DNA: TGTGCCAGCAGCCGGACAGGGGGCAAGTCGAACACTGAAGCTTTCTTT
J: TRBJ2-3; V: TRBV20-1; D: TRBD2; size: many; length: 13; CDR3: CSPSGSTADTQYF; DNA: TGCAGTCCCAGCGGGAGTACAGCAGATACGCAGTATTTT
J: TRBJ2-3; V: TRBV20-1; D: NA; size: medium-sized; length: 12; CDR3: CSANDQGDTQYF; DNA: TGCAGTGCCAACGATCAAGGTGATACGCAGTATTTT
J: TRBJ2-2; V: TRBV9; D: NA; size: NA; length: 18; CDR3: CASSVVALENPNTGELFF; DNA: TGTGCCAGCAGCGTAGTGGCTTTGGAGAACCCCAACACCGGGGAGCTGTTTTTT
J: TRBJ2-6; V: TRBV29-1; D: NA; size: NA; length: 13; CDR3: CSVEASGANVLTF; DNA: TGCAGCGTTGAGGCCTCTGGGGCCAACGTCCTGACTTTC